Listed below are T cell receptor beta chains from one sample, sequenced in a study of beta chain features in type 1 diabetes. Profiling relied on immunoSEQ multiplex PCR, and the TCRdb table lists in-frame clones only, not all of them. The sample contains 900,000 or so clones, roughly 16% of which appear only once. The material sequenced was naive CD4+ T cells from blood. The receptors here all came from a woman under 30 in good health. CDR3s leave out the opening cysteine and the closing phenylalanine or tryptophan. Some rows have no size entry. The others give once, few or many, or a class for an expanded clone.

clone_size	v_call	j_call	cdr3_aa
few	TRBV19	TRBJ2-3	ATSPGANGDTQY
.	TRBV13	TRBJ2-1	ASGGASGPNEQF
few	TRBV10-2	TRBJ2-7	ASSGGLAEPFSYEQY
.	TRBV7-7	TRBJ1-2	ASSLATPGQGYGYT
few	TRBV15	TRBJ2-7	ATSRETGQIYEQY
.	TRBV28	TRBJ2-6	ASSSGTVRRSGANVLT
few	TRBV6-6	TRBJ2-2	ASSLAGGNTGELF
few	TRBV7-3	TRBJ2-1	ASSFGLAAYNEQF
.	TRBV9	TRBJ1-2	ASSVTGTGSYYGYT
.	TRBV28	TRBJ2-1	ASTVGRGRWEF
many	TRBV21-1	TRBJ2-1	ASRESEQF
.	TRBV11-1	TRBJ2-3	ASSLVGQTDTQY
.	TRBV6-4	TRBJ1-5	ASSDSIGAQPQH
.	TRBV2	TRBJ1-6	ASSGTGSSPLH
.	TRBV5-4	TRBJ2-7	ASSLGRAGAYEQY
.	TRBV6-5	TRBJ1-1	ASSQGLVTEAF
.	TRBV7-2	TRBJ2-1	ASSQTSGGYNEQF
few	TRBV7-2	TRBJ1-1	ASSLGQANTEAF
few	TRBV28	TRBJ2-7	ASSPPGTSGEQY
.	TRBV5-1	TRBJ2-6	ASSLTGFSFGSSGANVLT
few	TRBV7-9	TRBJ2-1	ASSQPLGGPSYNEQF